Presented here are 26 T cell receptor beta chains from one specimen sequenced in a study of regulatory T cells in long-lasting Graves disease. Building of the TCR beta libraries involved iRepertoire HTBI primers and Arm-PCR of CDR3 regions. From the multiplex PCR reads, TCRdb called clonotypes with MiXCR, one entry per CDR3 protein. There are just over 600,000 distinct CDR3 sequences in the sample; approximately 15% occur only once, and around a sixth lies in the top ten. Time point specified: newly diagnosed GD, antithyroid drugs for less than 3 months. From RNA extracted from PBMCs, the TCR library was made. In addition, the sample was reused for a study of T cells in Graves' hyperthyroidism and ophthalmopathy.

The sequences come from peripheral blood mononuclear cells (PBMCs), collected at new diagnosis, from a patient treated with antithyroid drugs. Every receptor here comes from a young woman with Graves disease.

The chain couples TRBV20-1 to TRBJ2-3; TRBD2 matches at 7 bases. Trimming at V came to 6 bases and at J to 0 bases, leaving 9 bases not matched to a gene. This CDR3 has 15 amino acids. Per the germline V gene, CDR1 is DFQATT and CDR2 is SNEGSKA (reference sequence). This chain's CDR3 is CSANRLALSTDTQYF. The CDR3 DNA sequence: TGCAGTGCCAATCGACTAGCACTGAGCACAGATACGCAGTATTTT.

At least ten counts were recorded for this clonotype. The gene calls are TRBV29-1 and TRBJ1-4, with D uncertain. The CDR3 loop spans 11 amino acids. The germline gives CDR1 SQVTM, CDR2 ANQGSEA. V lost 7 bases to trimming and J lost 4 bases, with 7 bases between them. The CDR3 DNA sequence: TGCAGCGCCTACAGTAATGAAAAACTGTTTTTT. Protein: CSAYSNEKLFF.

The table lists this clonotype with a few counts. The rearrangement joins TRBV19 to TRBJ2-4; the match to TRBD1 covers 9 bases. Germline loops: CDR1 LNHDA, CDR2 SQIVND (reference sequence). The CDR3 has 15 residues. J lost 8 bases, V lost 3 bases, and 8 bases had no gene match. CDR3 nucleotides: TGTGCCAGTAGTATCGTGAGGACAGGGGTTCACATTCAGTACTTC. It yields the protein CASSIVRTGVHIQYF.

This clonotype has ten or more counts. V usage is TRBV3-1 and J usage is TRBJ2-1; 10 bases fit TRBD2. CDR3 length: 16 residues. V was clipped by 4 bases and J by 2 bases; unmatched bases: 5. CDR1 is LGHDT and CDR2 is YNNKEL in the germline V gene (reference sequence). CDR3 DNA sequence: TGTGCCAGCAGCCCGAGGGGGACTAGCGCCTACAATGAGCAGTTCTTC. This gives the protein CASSPRGTSAYNEQFF.

This clonotype was seen many times. This chain links TRBV6-2 or TRBV6-3 with TRBJ2-2; 13 bases are a match to TRBD2. Germline V gene lookup returns CDR1 MNHEY and CDR2 SVGEGT. J was trimmed by 0 bases and V by 6 bases; bases with no gene match: 4. This CDR3 has 17 amino acids. The CDR3 is CASRRLAGGPNTGELFF. Here the CDR3 DNA reads TGTGCCAGCAGGAGACTAGCGGGAGGACCGAACACCGGGGAGCTGTTTTTT.

J is TRBJ1-4 and V is TRBV19, with D perhaps matching TRBD1 (5 bases). The CDR3 length is 15 residues. V lost 2 bases to trimming and J lost 5 bases, with 12 bases between them. Germline V lookup: CDR1 LNHDA, CDR2 SQIVND (reference sequence). In DNA, the CDR3 is TGTGCCAGTAGTATATCGAGGGGACCGAATGAAAAACTGTTTTTT. Its protein is CASSISRGPNEKLFF.

Here the CDR3 reads CASSVEGGTAGNTIYF. The CDR3 DNA is TGTGCCAGCAGCGTAGAAGGCGGGACGGCCGGAAACACCATATATTTT. The chain couples TRBV9 to TRBJ1-3, with D perhaps TRBD1 (5 bases). CDR3 length equals 16 residues. Germline-derived CDR1 and CDR2 are SGDLS and YYNGEE. Trimming stripped 0 bases from V and 4 bases from J, with 14 bases between.

This clonotype came up many times. The chain combines TRBV5-1 with TRBJ2-1; 9 bases are shared with TRBD1. The junction had 12 bases not matched to a gene; V was cut back by 0 bases and J by 8 bases. This CDR3 is 17 amino acids long. Germline V gene data show CDR1 as SGHRS and CDR2 as YFSETQ. Here the CDR3 reads CASSLASGTGSRHEQFF. The DNA of the CDR3 is TGCGCCAGCAGCTTGGCCTCCGGGACAGGGAGCAGGCATGAGCAGTTCTTC.

This clonotype has a handful of counts. The CDR3 is CAQAAGAGYTF. The CDR3 nucleotides read TGTGCCCAGGCGGCTGGGGCTGGCTACACCTTC. This rearrangement joins TRBV30 to TRBJ1-2, with D possibly being TRBD1 (5 bases). Trimming shortened V by 8 bases and J by 7 bases, and 14 bases separated the two germline ends. In germline, CDR1 is GTSNPN, CDR2 SVGIG (reference sequence). This CDR3 is built from 11 residues.

This clonotype was detected only a few times. The chain links TRBV5-1 to TRBJ2-3; TRBD1 aligns across 8 bases. The CDR3 totals 16 residues. Germline V gene data show CDR1 as SGHRS and CDR2 as YFSETQ. After removal of 2 bases from V and 3 bases from J, the junction contained 8 bases not matched to a gene. The CDR3 here is CASSLQTGDMTDTQYF. The CDR3 nucleotides are TGCGCCAGCAGCTTACAGACAGGGGACATGACAGATACGCAGTATTTT. Using reference TRBV5-1 and TRBJ2-3 for the parts outside the CDR3, the full variable domain is KAGVTQTPRYLIKTRGQQVTLSCSPISGHRSVSWYQQTPGQGLQFLFEYFSETQRNKGNFPGRFSGRQFSNSRSEMNVSTLELGDSALYLCASSLQTGDMTDTQYFGPGTRLTVL.

This clonotype was detected only a few times. The chain carries TRBV2 and TRBJ2-7; TRBD1 or TRBD2 may be the D gene (5 bases each). V lost 4 bases and J 2 bases, leaving 12 bases between the germline ends. The CDR3 has 14 amino acids. Germline lookup yields CDR1 SNHLY and CDR2 FYNNEI. CDR3 sequence reads: CASSAWDRPYEQYF. In DNA form, the CDR3 reads TGTGCCAGCAGTGCTTGGGACCGTCCCTACGAGCAGTACTTC.

In its sample, this clonotype was seen many times. For the CDR3, the DNA is TGTGCCAGCAGTTCTGGGACCCACTACGAGCAGTACTTC. Residues: CASSSGTHYEQYF. J is TRBJ2-7 and V is TRBV12-3 or TRBV12-4; tentatively, D is TRBD1 or TRBD2 (5 bases each). The V end was cut by 4 bases, the J end by 3 bases, with 10 bases between. The length of the CDR3 is 13 residues.

At least ten counts were recorded for this clonotype. The V and J genes are TRBV11-2 and TRBJ2-4, with 11 bases aligning to TRBD2. The J segment lost 5 bases and the V segment lost 4 bases, leaving 16 bases of the junction unmatched. The CDR3 consists of 19 residues. From germline, CDR1 is SGHAT and CDR2 FQNNGV. The CDR3 coding sequence is TGTGCCAGCAGCTCCGAGGTTATAGCGGGAGGGCGAGGGGAAAACATTCAGTACTTC. This sequence encodes CASSSEVIAGGRGENIQYF.

This clonotype was seen a few times. V usage is TRBV28 and J usage is TRBJ1-1; D is unclear. Trimming removed 4 bases at V and 4 bases at J, with 16 bases between. Per the germline V gene, CDR1 is MDHEN and CDR2 is SYDVKM. The CDR3 has 15 amino acids. Here the CDR3 reads CASSSWSAGSTEAFF. The CDR3, as DNA: TGTGCCAGCAGTTCTTGGTCCGCGGGGAGCACTGAAGCTTTCTTT.

This clonotype has just a few counts. This chain connects TRBV2 to TRBJ2-1; possible D gene TRBD2, 5 bases. CDR1 is SNHLY and CDR2 is FYNNEI in the germline V gene. The CDR3 is 13 residues long. The V end was cut by 9 bases, the J end by 9 bases, with 18 bases between. This CDR3 is CASKRGVLTEQFF. The CDR3 nucleotides read TGTGCCAGTAAACGGGGAGTATTGACTGAGCAGTTCTTC.

This clonotype was observed a handful of times. J is TRBJ1-2 and V is TRBV7-8; no clear D gene. The V end was cut by 5 bases, the J end by 3 bases, with 16 bases between. CDR3 length equals 15 residues. Germline V gives CDR1 SGHVS, CDR2 FQNEAQ. CDR3 nucleotides: TGTGCCAGCAGCCCCCTCGTCGAGAACTACTATGGCTACACCTTC. Its translation is CASSPLVENYYGYTF. Filled out from reference TRBV7-8 and TRBJ1-2, the complete variable domain reads GAGVSQSPRYKVAKRGQDVALRCDPISGHVSLFWYQQALGQGPEFLTYFQNEAQLDKSGLPSDRFFAERPEGSVSTLKIQRTQQEDSAVYLCASSPLVENYYGYTFGSGTRLTVV.

The chain employs TRBV14 and TRBJ2-1; the match to TRBD2 covers 11 bases. The CDR3 runs 21 residues. CDR1 and CDR2 (germline): SGHDN, FVKESK. V lost 1 base to trimming and J lost 6 bases; unmatched junction nucleotides: 20. DNA of the CDR3: TGTGCCAGCAGCCAAGTCATTTCTTGGTTGCAACTAGCGGGAGTCAGCAATGAGCAGTTCTTC. Encoded protein: CASSQVISWLQLAGVSNEQFF. Drawing the rest from reference TRBV14 and TRBJ2-1, the complete variable domain is EAGVTQFPSHSVIEKGQTVTLRCDPISGHDNLYWYRRVMGKEIKFLLHFVKESKQDESGMPNNRFLAERTGGTYSTLKVQPAELEDSGVYFCASSQVISWLQLAGVSNEQFFGPGTRLTVL.

Many counts were recorded for this clonotype. The gene calls are TRBV18 and TRBJ2-1, with D perhaps TRBD2 (5 bases). V was trimmed by 2 bases and J by 7 bases, leaving 6 bases between them. Per the germline V gene, CDR1 is KGHSH and CDR2 is LQKENI. CDR3 length: 12 amino acids. DNA of the CDR3: TGTGCCAGCTCACCAGGGGAGAATGAGCAGTTCTTC. Its translation is CASSPGENEQFF. The variable domain in full, completed from reference TRBV18 and TRBJ2-1, reads NAGVMQNPRHLVRRRGQEARLRCSPMKGHSHVYWYRQLPEEGLKFMVYLQKENIIDESGMPKERFSAEFPKEGPSILRIQQVVRGDSAAYFCASSPGENEQFFGPGTRLTVL.

At least ten counts were recorded for this clonotype. The rearrangement joins TRBV2 to TRBJ2-3; 7 bases fit TRBD2. J was trimmed by 3 bases and V by 8 bases; bases with no gene match: 5. In germline, CDR1 is SNHLY, CDR2 FYNNEI. This CDR3 comprises 13 residues. Written as DNA, the CDR3 is TGTGCCAGCTTTGGGGAGGGGACAGATACGCAGTATTTT. This gives the protein CASFGEGTDTQYF.

The rearrangement joins TRBV28 to TRBJ2-2, with 11 bases fitting TRBD2. CDR1 and CDR2 (germline): MDHEN, SYDVKM. This CDR3 has 15 amino acids. Trimming removed 7 bases from V and 5 bases from J; junction bases left unmatched: 6. The CDR3 bases are TGTGCCAGCACGCCCCTAGCGGGAGGTACCGGGGAGCTGTTTTTT. The encoded protein is CASTPLAGGTGELFF. The full variable domain, with the rest looked up from reference TRBV28 and TRBJ2-2, is DVKVTQSSRYLVKRTGEKVFLECVQDMDHENMFWYRQDPGLGLRLIYFSYDVKMKEKGDIPEGYSVSREKKERFSLILESASTNQTSMYLCASTPLAGGTGELFFGEGSRLTVL.

This clonotype was counted a few times. J is TRBJ1-2 and V is TRBV19; 8 nucleotides align to TRBD1. The junction had 6 bases not matched to a gene; V was cut back by 4 bases and J by 2 bases. The CDR3 has 15 amino acids. Germline V lookup: CDR1 LNHDA, CDR2 SQIVND (reference sequence). The CDR3 region has the DNA TGTGCCAGTAGTACGTTAGGACAGGGAAACTATGGCTACACCTTC. Protein sequence: CASSTLGQGNYGYTF. Complete variable domain (other parts from reference TRBV19 and TRBJ1-2): DGGITQSPKYLFRKEGQNVTLSCEQNLNHDAMYWYRQDPGQGLRLIYYSQIVNDFQKGDIAEGYSVSREKKESFPLTVTSAQKNPTAFYLCASSTLGQGNYGYTFGSGTRLTVV.

This clonotype was seen many times. The chain combines TRBV5-1 with TRBJ1-1; 7 bases align to TRBD1. CDR3 length equals 14 residues. Looked up from germline, CDR1 is SGHRS and CDR2 is YFSETQ. J lost 7 bases, V lost 0 bases, and 6 bases had no gene match. Here the CDR3 reads CASSLASGQVEAFF. Here the CDR3 DNA reads TGCGCCAGCAGCTTGGCCAGCGGACAGGTTGAAGCTTTCTTT.

Regarding this clonotype: It may be a read error: a sequence one base away is much more abundant. V usage is TRBV25-1 and J usage is TRBJ2-1, with unresolved D. The germline V gene has CDR1 MGHDK and CDR2 SYGVNS. The CDR3 extends over 12 amino acids. The CDR3 DNA follows: TGTGCCAGCAGTGACCCCTTCAATGAGCAGTCCTTC. Amino acid sequence: CASSDPFNEQSF.

The sample holds many counts of this clonotype. This chain connects TRBV5-6 to TRBJ2-7; D is possibly TRBD2 (7 bases). With 6 bases removed from V and 1 base from J, the gap between germline ends came to 11 bases. Per the germline V gene, CDR1 is SGHDT and CDR2 is YYEEEE. The CDR3 sequence is 13 residues long. In DNA form, the CDR3 reads TGTGCCAGCACCGGGGGGCAGTCCTACGAGCAGTACTTC. Translated, it gives CASTGGQSYEQYF.

The rearrangement joins TRBV20-1 to TRBJ2-1, with unresolved D. Per the germline V gene, CDR1 is DFQATT and CDR2 is SNEGSKA (reference sequence). There are 12 residues in the CDR3. The V end was cut by 4 bases, the J end by 2 bases, with 6 bases between. CDR3 sequence: CSATFTYNEQFF. CDR3 in DNA: TGCAGTGCTACTTTTACCTACAATGAGCAGTTCTTC.

This clonotype came up a few times. The rearrangement links TRBV27 to TRBJ1-6; weak D call: TRBD1 (5 bases). The V and J ends lost 6 bases and 9 bases respectively, with 12 bases between them. This CDR3 has 13 amino acids. Germline values: CDR1 MNHEY, CDR2 SMNVEV (reference sequence). The CDR3 DNA follows: TGTGCCAGCAGCTCAGGGATAAGTTCACCCCTCCACTTT. Its protein product is CASSSGISSPLHF.